This is a list of T cell receptor beta chains from one sample in a study of identical twins. TCRdb redid the calling of the 5' RACE reads with MiXCR, one entry per CDR3 protein. The sample records 450,000 to 650,000 distinct CDR3 sequences, just under 10% being singletons. The same data also contributed to another study, on yellow fever vaccine responses in identical twins.

The sample taken for sequencing was PBMCs. The receptors were sampled from a woman aged 18 to 35 in good health. The CDR3 runs from the conserved cysteine through the conserved F or W. The D gene is left open where the match is weak. Clone size is stated in some rows and not others, as once, few, many or a class when expanded.

CASSQGPRGRAFF	TGTGCCAGCAGCCAAGGTCCCAGGGGTCGGGCTTTCTTT	many	TRBV3-1	TRBJ1-1	-
CASSLEGGGSTEAFF	TGCGCCAGCAGCTTGGAAGGGGGGGGGAGTACTGAAGCTTTCTTT	-	TRBV5-1	TRBJ1-1	-
CASSSGVEQFF	TGTGCCAGCAGCTCAGGTGTGGAGCAGTTCTTC	-	TRBV7-9	TRBJ2-1	-
CSASQVSGTAVIVTQYF	TGCAGTGCTAGCCAAGTGTCCGGGACAGCTGTGATAGTGACCCAGTACTTC	many	TRBV20-1	TRBJ2-5	TRBD1
CASSDSGGGSTDTQYF	TGTGCCAGCAGTGACTCTGGAGGGGGGAGCACAGATACGCAGTATTTT	few	TRBV6-4	TRBJ2-3	-
CASSLTRGHEQFF	TGTGCCAGCAGCCTAACCCGCGGGCATGAGCAGTTCTTC	few	TRBV7-2	TRBJ2-1	-
CATVGWQGHNEQFF	TGTGCCACCGTGGGCTGGCAGGGCCACAATGAGCAGTTCTTC	-	TRBV10-3	TRBJ2-1	-
CAISESGEREWYF	TGTGCCATCAGTGAGTCGGGCGAGCGGGAGTGGTATTTT	many	TRBV10-3	TRBJ2-3	TRBD2
CASSLSLEAFF	TGTGCCAGCAGCTTATCTTTGGAAGCTTTCTTT	many	TRBV7-2	TRBJ1-1	-
CASSLSSGRGYNEQFF	TGTGCCAGCAGTTTGTCTAGCGGGAGAGGTTACAATGAGCAGTTCTTC	-	TRBV28	TRBJ2-1	TRBD2
CSASSGTANQPQHF	TGCAGTGCTAGTTCTGGGACCGCCAATCAGCCCCAGCATTTT	many	TRBV20-1	TRBJ1-5	-
CASSLRTRGASTGELFF	TGTGCCAGCAGCTTGAGGACGAGGGGCGCGAGCACCGGGGAGCTGTTTTTT	many	TRBV7-2	TRBJ2-2	-
CASSLSISTDTQYF	TGTGCTAGCAGCTTAAGTATTTCCACAGATACGCAGTATTTT	-	TRBV7-7	TRBJ2-3	-
CASSLSGGNSPLHF	TGTGCCAGCAGCTTATCAGGGGGTAATTCACCCCTCCACTTT	-	TRBV7-3	TRBJ1-6	TRBD1
CATSDPPSGKETQYF	TGTGCCACCAGTGACCCCCCTAGCGGAAAAGAGACCCAGTACTTC	few	TRBV24-1	TRBJ2-5	TRBD2
CATHGGTSGHYNEQFF	TGTGCCACTCACGGGGGGACTAGCGGACACTACAATGAGCAGTTCTTC	-	TRBV12-3/TRBV12-4	TRBJ2-1	TRBD2
CASSLTSGGLSQETQYF	TGTGCCAGCAGTTTAACTAGCGGGGGCCTCTCCCAAGAGACCCAGTACTTC	many	TRBV12-3/TRBV12-4	TRBJ2-5	TRBD2
CASSFAPTGFQETQYF	TGTGCCAGCAGCTTCGCCCCGACAGGTTTCCAAGAGACCCAGTACTTC	few	TRBV7-6	TRBJ2-5	-
CASSPMTSARVTDTQYF	TGTGCCAGCAGCCCCATGACTAGCGCCCGGGTCACAGATACGCAGTATTTT	many	TRBV3-1	TRBJ2-3	TRBD2
CASSLDAFSYNEQFF	TGTGCCAGCAGCCTAGACGCCTTCTCCTACAATGAGCAGTTCTTC	-	TRBV7-9	TRBJ2-1	-
CATSPTGFGEQYF	TGTGCCACCAGCCCGACAGGGTTTGGCGAGCAGTACTTC	-	TRBV15	TRBJ2-7	TRBD1
CASSPLATGTDTQYF	TGTGCCAGCAGTCCTCTAGCGACCGGCACAGATACGCAGTATTTT	many	TRBV12-3/TRBV12-4	TRBJ2-3	-
CASSQEQRGQETQYF	TGCGCCAGCAGCCAAGAACAGCGGGGCCAAGAGACCCAGTACTTC	-	TRBV4-3	TRBJ2-5	TRBD2
CASSQQGTGETQYF	TGTGCCAGCAGCCAGCAGGGTACAGGGGAGACCCAGTACTTC	-	TRBV3-1	TRBJ2-5	-